This passage covers 5 T cell receptor beta chains from one sample sequenced in a study of brain T cells in children with intractable seizures. Data came from immunoSEQ multiplex PCR; TCRdb stores just in-frame clones and leaves some out. This sample has tens of thousands of clones, with roughly 91% found just once. The source was peripheral blood, collected at surgery. These receptors were collected from a boy under two years old with tuberous sclerosis and intractable seizures.

The chain carries TRBV21-1 and TRBJ2-7; the DNA was not compared with TRBD1, the D call given in the table. TRBV21-1 is a documented pseudogene. The length of the CDR3 is 16 residues. CDR3 bases: TGTGCCAGCAGCATCACGGACAGGGGGGGAACCTACGAGCAGTACTTC. It specifies CASSITDRGGTYEQYF.

DNA of the CDR3: TGCAGCGCGCAGGGGGGCTATGGCTACACCTTC. It encodes CSAQGGYGYTF. The V gene is TRBV29-1, the J gene TRBJ1-2; 7 positions match TRBD1. The CDR3 length is 11 residues. CDR1 and CDR2 (germline): SQVTM, ANQGSEA. Trimming took 7 bases from V and 4 from J; bases not matched to a gene: 3.

This chain uses TRBV7-3 with TRBJ2-2, with 14 bases aligning to TRBD2. This CDR3 spans 14 amino acids. V lost 8 bases and J lost 8; bases outside the gene matches: 4. The germline V gene has CDR1 SGHTA and CDR2 FQGTGA. The CDR3 DNA sequence: TGTGCCAGCGGGACTAGCGGGGGATCTGGGGAGCTGTTTTTT. It is translated as CASGTSGGSGELFF.

This clone was detected only once. The chain recombines TRBV5-1 with TRBJ1-2; D remains unclear. The germline V and J ends were trimmed by 0 bases and 6 bases, with 9 bases remaining between them. The CDR3 totals 13 residues. Germline loops: CDR1 SGHRS, CDR2 YFSETQ. The CDR3 here is CASSLVGSDGYTF. The CDR3, as DNA: TGCGCCAGCAGCTTGGTGGGTTCCGATGGCTACACCTTC.

The J gene is TRBJ2-7, the V gene TRBV11-3; TRBD1 is a possible D gene (5 bases). Trimming stripped 0 bases from V and 5 bases from J, with 8 bases between. CDR3 size: 13 residues. Germline CDR1 is SGHNT and CDR2 is YENEEA. CDR3 nucleotides: TGTGCCAGCAGCTTAGAAGGCAGGGACGAGCAGTACTTC. Its translation is CASSLEGRDEQYF.